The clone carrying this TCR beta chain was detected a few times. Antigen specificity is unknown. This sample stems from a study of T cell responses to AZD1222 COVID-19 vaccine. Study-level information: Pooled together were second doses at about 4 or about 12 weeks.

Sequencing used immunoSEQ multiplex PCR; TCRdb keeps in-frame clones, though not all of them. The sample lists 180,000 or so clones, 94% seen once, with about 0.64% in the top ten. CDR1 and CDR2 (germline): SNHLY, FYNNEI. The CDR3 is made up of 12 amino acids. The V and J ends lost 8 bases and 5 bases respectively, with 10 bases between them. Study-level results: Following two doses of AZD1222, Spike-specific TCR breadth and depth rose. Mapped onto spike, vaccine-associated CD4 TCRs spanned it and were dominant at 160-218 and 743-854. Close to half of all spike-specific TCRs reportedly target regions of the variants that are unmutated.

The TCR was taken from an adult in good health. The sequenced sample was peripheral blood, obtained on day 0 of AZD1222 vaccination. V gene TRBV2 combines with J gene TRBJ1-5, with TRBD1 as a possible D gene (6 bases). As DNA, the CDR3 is TGTGCCAGCCACAGGGAGGATCAGCCCCAGCATTTT. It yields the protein CASHREDQPQHF.